A selection of T cell receptor beta chains follows, all from one sample in a study of neurological immune-mediated disorders. MiXCR, applied by TCRdb to the 5' RACE reads, yields one record per CDR3 protein. The sample contains tens of thousands of distinct CDR3 sequences, 5.2% of which appear only once. Material: PBMCs. These receptors all stem from a man aged 18 to 30 with multiple sclerosis. The CDR3 runs from the conserved cysteine through the conserved F or W. The D gene is left open where the match is weak. A clone size is listed for some rows: how often the clone was seen (once, few, many), or a class if it is expanded.

CDR3 protein	CDR3 DNA	J gene	V gene	D gene	clone size
CASRRAETNYGYTF	TGCGCCAGTAGGCGGGCCGAGACTAACTATGGCTACACCTTC	TRBJ1-2	TRBV5-1	NA	few
CASRTTGQGYGYTF	TGCGCCAGCAGAACCACAGGGCAGGGCTATGGCTACACCTTC	TRBJ1-2	TRBV5-1	NA	many
CASRSGTLDTEAFF	TGCGCCAGCAGGTCCGGGACTCTGGACACTGAAGCTTTCTTT	TRBJ1-1	TRBV5-1	NA	many
CSASFAGGTNGYTF	TGCAGTGCTAGTTTTGCGGGGGGCACTAATGGCTACACCTTC	TRBJ1-2	TRBV20-1	NA	many
CAIRNRGQGGELFF	TGTGCCATCAGAAACAGGGGGCAAGGCGGGGAGCTGTTTTTT	TRBJ2-2	TRBV10-3	TRBD1	many
CSARQGSYEQYF	TGCAGTGCTAGACAGGGGTCCTACGAGCAGTACTTC	TRBJ2-7	TRBV20-1	NA	many
CASSLFRTGLSEQYF	TGTGCCAGCAGCTTATTCCGGACAGGGCTGAGCGAGCAGTACTTC	TRBJ2-7	TRBV7-2	TRBD1	many
CASSSRQGVTLGSPLHF	TGTGCCAGCAGCTCACGGCAGGGGGTGACCCTCGGTTCACCCCTCCACTTT	TRBJ1-6	TRBV7-2	TRBD1	many
CATSRGGETQYF	TGTGCCACCAGTAGGGGTGGAGAGACCCAGTACTTC	TRBJ2-5	TRBV24-1	NA	many
CASRDTGILNSPLNF	TGTGCCAGTAGAGACACCGGGATCTTAAATTCACCCCTCAACTTT	TRBJ1-6	TRBV19	NA	NA
CSARRVWVSSYNEQFF	TGCAGTGCTAGACGAGTTTGGGTGAGCTCCTACAATGAGCAGTTCTTC	TRBJ2-1	TRBV20-1	NA	many
CASSFTAAPAKNIQYF	TGCGCCAGCAGCTTTACCGCGGCCCCGGCCAAAAACATTCAGTACTTC	TRBJ2-4	TRBV5-1	NA	many
CASSLSENYGYTF	TGTGCCAGCAGTTTATCAGAGAACTATGGCTACACCTTC	TRBJ1-2	TRBV27	NA	NA
CSAREGADGELFF	TGCAGTGCTAGAGAGGGGGCCGACGGGGAGCTGTTTTTT	TRBJ2-2	TRBV20-1	NA	many
CASSHPGQDYEQYF	TGCGCCAGCAGCCACCCGGGACAGGACTACGAGCAGTACTTC	TRBJ2-7	TRBV4-1	TRBD1	NA
CAISEGGSQETQYF	TGTGCCATCAGTGAGGGAGGCAGCCAAGAGACCCAGTACTTC	TRBJ2-5	TRBV10-3	NA	many
CASSSSAGAKVLTF	TGTGCCAGCAGCTCCTCGGCTGGGGCCAAAGTCCTGACTTTC	TRBJ2-6	TRBV7-8	NA	NA
CASSLTGRSNQPQHF	TGTGCCAGCAGTCTAACAGGGAGGAGCAATCAGCCCCAGCATTTT	TRBJ1-5	TRBV6-5	NA	many
CSAPYSGGSTDTQYF	TGCAGTGCTCCATATAGCGGGGGGAGCACAGATACGCAGTATTTT	TRBJ2-3	TRBV20-1	TRBD2	many
CASSQPGGDSPLHF	TGCGCCAGCAGCCAACCGGGGGGAGATTCACCCCTCCACTTT	TRBJ1-6	TRBV4-3	NA	many
CASSQTVAGNEQFF	TGTGCCAGCAGCCAGACAGTGGCGGGGAATGAGCAGTTCTTC	TRBJ2-1	TRBV11-2	NA	many
CASRQLSSGGRTEAFF	TGTGCCAGCAGGCAGCTATCAAGTGGGGGTCGGACTGAAGCTTTCTTT	TRBJ1-1	TRBV12-3/TRBV12-4	NA	many
CASSQALGPNEKLFF	TGCGCCAGCAGCCAAGCTCTGGGGCCTAATGAAAAACTGTTTTTT	TRBJ1-4	TRBV4-3	NA	few
CSATGANQPQNF	TGCAGTGCTACAGGGGCCAATCAGCCCCAGAATTTT	TRBJ1-5	TRBV20-1	NA	many
CASSPYRGYYEQYF	TGTGCCAGCAGTCCGTACAGGGGTTACTACGAGCAGTACTTC	TRBJ2-7	TRBV6-5	TRBD1	many
CASKRGRGAEAFF	TGTGCCAGCAAACGGGGGCGCGGGGCTGAAGCTTTCTTT	TRBJ1-1	TRBV7-6	NA	NA
CASSTVGYSNQPQHF	TGTGCCAGCTCGACCGTAGGTTATAGCAATCAGCCCCAGCATTTT	TRBJ1-5	TRBV12-3/TRBV12-4	NA	large
CASSKRGLAGGNEQFF	TGTGCCAGCAGCAAAAGAGGGCTAGCGGGAGGGAATGAGCAGTTCTTC	TRBJ2-1	TRBV7-3	TRBD2	many
CASKPGASYNEQFF	TGTGCCAGCAAACCGGGGGCATCCTACAATGAGCAGTTCTTC	TRBJ2-1	TRBV2	NA	NA
CSATTGLYSYEQYF	TGCAGTGCAACCACGGGACTTTACTCCTACGAGCAGTACTTC	TRBJ2-7	TRBV20-1	NA	many
CASSTPGLNSPLNF	TGCGCCAGCAGCACGCCGGGATTGAATTCACCCCTCAACTTT	TRBJ1-6	TRBV5-1	NA	NA
CASSLGTLNQPQHF	TGTGCCAGCAGCTTGGGGACACTCAATCAGCCCCAGCATTTT	TRBJ1-5	TRBV5-5	NA	many
CSARPGTGRQYEQYF	TGCAGTGCTCGACCGGGGACAGGGAGGCAGTACGAGCAGTACTTC	TRBJ2-7	TRBV20-1	TRBD1	many
CASSWGGGENTEAFF	TGTGCCAGCAGCTGGGGGGGGGGCGAAAACACTGAAGCTTTCTTT	TRBJ1-1	TRBV6-6	NA	NA
CASSLGTVGNQPQHF	TGCGCCAGCAGCCTAGGGACAGTAGGCAATCAGCCCCAGCATTTT	TRBJ1-5	TRBV5-1	TRBD1	many
CASSLYAISGANVLTF	TGTGCCAGCAGCCTCTACGCTATCTCTGGGGCCAACGTCCTGACTTTC	TRBJ2-6	TRBV3-1	NA	many
CSASPVGQETQYF	TGCAGTGCTAGCCCCGTGGGCCAAGAGACCCAGTACTTC	TRBJ2-5	TRBV20-1	NA	many
CSARAAGHDTQYF	TGCAGTGCTAGAGCTGCGGGCCATGATACGCAGTATTTT	TRBJ2-3	TRBV20-1	NA	many
CASSEYRYSNQPQHF	TGTGCCAGCAGTGAATACCGGTATAGCAATCAGCCCCAGCATTTT	TRBJ1-5	TRBV6-1	NA	NA
CSAGGWGGQALNYGYTF	TGCAGTGCTGGTGGGTGGGGGGGACAGGCCCTTAACTATGGCTACACCTTC	TRBJ1-2	TRBV20-1	TRBD1	many
CASSKAYLAGGHNEQFF	TGTGCCAGCAGCAAAGCTTATTTGGCGGGGGGTCACAATGAGCAGTTCTTC	TRBJ2-1	TRBV21-1	NA	many
CAWSVRETGGEKLFF	TGTGCCTGGAGTGTAAGGGAAACCGGGGGTGAAAAACTGTTTTTT	TRBJ1-4	TRBV30	NA	medium-sized
CASRPNTYEQYF	TGTGCCAGCAGACCCAATACCTACGAGCAGTACTTC	TRBJ2-7	TRBV2	NA	few
CSATIPGTSGNTQYF	TGCAGTGCTACCATTCCCGGGACTAGCGGTAATACGCAGTATTTT	TRBJ2-3	TRBV20-1	TRBD2	many
CSARDPDRVGEGPQHF	TGCAGTGCTAGAGATCCCGACAGGGTGGGAGAGGGGCCCCAGCATTTT	TRBJ1-5	TRBV20-1	TRBD1	many
CASSLGGAADTQYF	TGTGCCAGCAGCTTAGGGGGCGCCGCGGATACGCAGTATTTT	TRBJ2-3	TRBV7-2	NA	many
CASSQMGGEKLFF	TGTGCCAGCAGCCAGATGGGCGGTGAAAAACTGTTTTTT	TRBJ1-4	TRBV5-5	NA	many
CASSLGTSGYEQYF	TGCGCCAGCAGCTTGGGGACTAGCGGCTACGAGCAGTACTTC	TRBJ2-7	TRBV5-1	TRBD2	many
CSASWLGSTEAFF	TGCAGTGCTAGTTGGCTGGGCAGCACTGAAGCTTTCTTT	TRBJ1-1	TRBV20-1	NA	many
CASSLVTGAVPFF	TGCGCCAGCAGCTTGGTTACGGGGGCAGTCCCTTTCTTT	TRBJ1-1	TRBV5-1	NA	many
CASSQTSGQETQYF	TGTGCCAGCAGCCAGACTAGCGGACAAGAGACCCAGTACTTC	TRBJ2-5	TRBV3-1	TRBD2	few
CSAGRPRVPGELFF	TGCAGTGCTGGGCGTCCTCGAGTTCCCGGGGAGCTGTTTTTT	TRBJ2-2	TRBV20-1	NA	many
CASSERGHTEAFF	TGCGCCAGCAGCGAAAGAGGCCACACTGAAGCTTTCTTT	TRBJ1-1	TRBV5-1	NA	many
CASTPNEGSYEQYF	TGTGCCAGCACCCCCAATGAGGGGTCCTACGAGCAGTACTTC	TRBJ2-7	TRBV27	NA	many
CASTGHSNTEAFF	TGTGCCAGCACCGGGCATTCGAACACTGAAGCTTTCTTT	TRBJ1-1	TRBV12-3/TRBV12-4	NA	many
CSASANYGYTF	TGCAGTGCTAGTGCCAACTATGGCTACACCTTC	TRBJ1-2	TRBV20-1	NA	many
CSARFRGAGGPGYNEQFF	TGCAGTGCTAGATTTCGGGGCGCGGGGGGGCCTGGGTACAATGAGCAGTTCTTC	TRBJ2-1	TRBV20-1	TRBD2	few